This entry describes one TCR beta chain. The antigen is undetermined. This entry belongs to a study of long-term antiretroviral therapy in people with HIV. About the research overall: The oldest samples precede the 2015 immediate-ART recommendation by about a decade.

The CDR3 extends over 15 amino acids. V shed 1 base and J 2 bases; nucleotides not matched to a gene: 1. Germline V gene lookup returns CDR1 SGHNT and CDR2 YYREEE (reference sequence). This was the immunoSEQ v3.0 assay at survey level. TCRdb keeps only in-frame clones here, not all; method: immunoSEQ multiplex PCR. There are tens of thousands of clones in the sample; approximately 80% occur only once, and less than 2.5% lies in the top ten. Broader study findings: Transplant-donor-level diversity was not reached after ART, though diversity increased. Researchers lacked any data on ART adherence, viral resistance or therapy changes. Clones that had undergone expansion before ART dominated the repertoire at all time points.

V is TRBV5-4 and J is TRBJ2-5; the match to TRBD2 covers 11 bases. This receptor was taken from a man in his forties or fifties with HIV. Sequences were derived from unsorted PBMCs, sampled 3 years after starting antiretroviral therapy. CDR3 bases: TGTGCCAGCAGCTTGAGACTAGCGGGGCAAGAGACCCAGTACTTC. This encodes CASSLRLAGQETQYF.